Listed here are 7 T cell receptor beta chains from one sample, sequenced in a study of CD8 T cells in Susac syndrome. After extraction with the RNeasy kit, about 0.5 to 1 ug of the RNA was reverse transcribed using random hexamers. TCRdb re-analysed the immunoSEQ multiplex PCR reads in MiXCR, keeping a single row per CDR3 protein. Among over 80,000 distinct CDR3 sequences listed, over 80% were seen once. The specimen sequenced was CD8+ T cells from PBMCs. All receptors come from a human donor in good health.

This sequence joins TRBV12-5 and TRBJ1-1, with unresolved D. V was clipped by 0 bases and J by 1 base, with 9 bases between them. The CDR3 consists of 15 residues. Germline V gene lookup returns CDR1 LGHNT and CDR2 FRNRAP. CDR3 DNA: TGTGCTAGTGGTTTGGTGGGCGTAGGGAACACTGAAGCTTTCTTT. Translation gives CASGLVGVGNTEAFF.

This chain links TRBV27 with TRBJ1-1; D not certain. Trimming pared 3 bases from V and 6 bases from J, leaving 11 bases between. Germline CDR1 reads MNHEY; CDR2 reads SMNVEV (reference sequence). The CDR3 is made up of 13 amino acids. The CDR3 loop is CASSFSRTAEAFF. The CDR3 coding sequence is TGTGCCAGCAGTTTTTCCAGGACCGCTGAAGCTTTCTTT.

This chain joins TRBV5-6 and TRBJ1-3; D remains ambiguous. Germline V gene sequence: CDR1 SGHDT, CDR2 YYEEEE. Trimming left V 5 bases short and J 0 bases short, with 9 bases between. The CDR3 consists of 14 residues. The CDR3 DNA is TGTGCCAGCAGTCCGGGCTACTCTGGAAACACCATATATTTT. Translated: CASSPGYSGNTIYF.

The chain is built from TRBV6-5 and TRBJ2-7; 9 nucleotides match TRBD1. V gave up 8 bases and J gave up 3 bases; unmatched junction bases: 8. Germline lookup yields CDR1 MNHEY and CDR2 SVGAGI. CDR3 length: 14 residues. CDR3 DNA: TGTGCCAGCTTTGCGGGACAGGGTTTCTACGAGCAGTACTTC. Protein: CASFAGQGFYEQYF.

The rearrangement links TRBV10-2 to TRBJ2-7; D gene uncertain. This CDR3 spans 10 amino acids. Germline CDR1 reads WSHSY; CDR2 reads SAAADI. The ends were cut back, 3 bases at V and 9 bases at J, with 6 bases in the middle. DNA of the CDR3: TGCGCCAGCAGTGACGAGGCGCAGTACTTC. Translating gives CASSDEAQYF.

This chain uses TRBV5-6 with TRBJ2-3; D possibly corresponds to TRBD1 (6 bases). Per the germline V gene, CDR1 is SGHDT and CDR2 is YYEEEE. V shed 3 bases and J shed 5 bases, with 10 bases lying between them. CDR3 size: 13 residues. The CDR3 bases are TGTGCCAGCAGCTCCGGGACACTAGATACGCAGTATTTT. It encodes CASSSGTLDTQYF.

The chain uses TRBV4-2 and TRBJ1-1; D is unresolved. V lost 3 bases, J lost 0 bases, and 17 bases lay in between. This CDR3 comprises 17 residues. Germline lookup yields CDR1 LGHNA and CDR2 YNFKEQ. The CDR3 nucleotides read TGTGCCAGCAGCCAGGCTATGGGATATGAGATGAACACTGAAGCTTTCTTT. This encodes CASSQAMGYEMNTEAFF.